This is a list of T cell receptor beta chains from one sample in a study of early T cells in non-severe SARS-CoV-2 infection. MiXCR, run by TCRdb on the 5' RACE reads, gives a single entry per CDR3 protein. Of roughly 56,000 distinct CDR3 sequences listed, approximately 15% are singletons. The sample in question was whole blood, obtained at baseline. These receptors were taken from an adult who was a healthcare worker with PCR-confirmed SARS-CoV-2 infection or an uninfected control (not recorded which). CDR3s include the opening cysteine and the closing phenylalanine or tryptophan. D genes are given only for firm matches. Some rows have no size entry. The others give once, few or many, or a class for an expanded clone.

cdr3_length	clone_size	v_call	d_call	j_call	cdr3_nt	cdr3_aa
12	-	TRBV3-1	-	TRBJ2-1	TGTGCCAGCAGCCAATTGAACAATGAGCAGTTCTTC	CASSQLNNEQFF
17	few	TRBV28	-	TRBJ2-6	TGTGCCAGCAGTAACCATGGTACAGGGTCTGGGGCCAACGTCCTGACTTTC	CASSNHGTGSGANVLTF
12	few	TRBV11-2	-	TRBJ2-5	TGTGCCAGCAGCGAGCGAGGAGAGACCCAGTACTTC	CASSERGETQYF
16	few	TRBV5-1	TRBD1	TRBJ2-5	TGCGCCAGCAGCTTAAACGGGCGACAGGGTGAAGAGACCCAGTACTTC	CASSLNGRQGEETQYF
13	-	TRBV12-3/TRBV12-4	-	TRBJ2-5	TGTGCCAGCAGTCCGCAGGTTCCGGAGACCCAGTACTTC	CASSPQVPETQYF
13	-	TRBV10-3	TRBD1	TRBJ2-2	TGTGCCATCAGTCAACAGGGGACCGGGGAGCTGTTTTTT	CAISQQGTGELFF
16	-	TRBV7-8	-	TRBJ2-5	TGTGCCAGCAGCTTAGCGCTTTATCTGTCCACTGAGACCCAGTACTTC	CASSLALYLSTETQYF
11	few	TRBV11-2	-	TRBJ2-4	TGTGCCAGCAGTTTTGGTCACATTCAGTACTTC	CASSFGHIQYF
15	-	TRBV7-6	-	TRBJ2-7	TGTGCCAGCAGCTTAGCGGACATCAATTCCTACGAGCAGTACTTC	CASSLADINSYEQYF
14	many	TRBV2	-	TRBJ2-5	TGTGCCAGCAGCTCTCTCCCCTATGGGGAGACCCAGTACTTC	CASSSLPYGETQYF